These 21 T cell receptor beta chains came from one sample sequenced in a study of PD-L1 blockade in urothelial cancer. Some clones are missing from TCRdb's copy, which holds only in-frame ones; the method was immunoSEQ multiplex PCR. The data show 130,000 or so clones, approximately 84% seen once. Time point defined: pretreatment peripheral blood. Sequenced material: PBMCs, taken around atezolizumab (anti-PD-L1) treatment. These receptors originate from a man in his forties or fifties with urothelial cancer.

The genes are TRBV14 and TRBJ2-1; a weak D match, TRBD2 (5 bases). This CDR3 is built from 14 residues. V lost 2 bases, J lost 9 bases, and 14 bases lay in between. CDR1 is SGHDN and CDR2 is FVKESK in the germline V gene. This chain's CDR3 is CASSQSRGPSEQFF. The CDR3 DNA reads as TGTGCCAGCAGCCAAAGCCGAGGGCCAAGTGAGCAGTTCTTC.

V and J are TRBV2 and TRBJ1-4; D is undetermined. Deletions cut 5 bases from V and 1 base from J, with 14 bases between. Germline V gives CDR1 SNHLY, CDR2 FYNNEI. The CDR3 is made up of 16 amino acids. Here the CDR3 DNA reads TGTGCCAGCAGTTCGGAGGGTTCGGTAACTAATGAAAAACTGTTTTTT. Its translation is CASSSEGSVTNEKLFF.

This sequence joins TRBV11-3 and TRBJ2-7, with TRBD2 identical over 14 bases. This CDR3 has 15 residues. Germline values: CDR1 SGHNT, CDR2 YENEEA. Trimming at V came to 5 bases and at J to 2 bases, leaving 2 bases not matched to a gene. DNA for the CDR3: TGTGCCAGCAGCATGGGACTAGCGGGAGCCTACGAGCAGTACTTC. It specifies CASSMGLAGAYEQYF.

The table lists this clone with many counts. The chain uses TRBV10-1 and TRBJ2-1, with TRBD2 matching over 9 bases. The CDR3 is 16 residues long. The germline CDR1 and CDR2 sequences are WNHNN and SYGVQD (reference sequence). The V segment lost 6 bases and the J segment 5 bases; nucleotides outside the gene matches: 11. CDR3 DNA: TGCGCCAGCAGCACCCAGTCCCTAGCGGGGAACAATGAGCAGTTCTTC. It encodes CASSTQSLAGNNEQFF.

CDR3 coding DNA: TGTGCCAGCAGTGACGCCCGGGGACCGACTAGCGGGTTCTACAATGAGCAGTTCTTC. The encoded protein is CASSDARGPTSGFYNEQFF. This sequence joins TRBV6-4 and TRBJ2-1, with 10 bases identical to TRBD2. After removal of 2 bases from V and 3 bases from J, the junction contained 13 bases not matched to a gene. CDR3 length: 19 amino acids. The V gene's germline CDR1 is MRHNA and CDR2 SNTAGT.

This clone has a single count. The CDR3 sequence is CASSSPGHSETQYF. The CDR3 DNA is TGTGCCAGTAGCTCACCGGGACACTCAGAGACCCAGTACTTC. This sequence joins TRBV19 and TRBJ2-5, with D possibly matching TRBD1 (6 bases). Looked up from germline, CDR1 is LNHDA and CDR2 is SQIVND (reference sequence). The CDR3 is 14 residues long. Trimming left V 6 bases short and J 4 bases short, with 15 bases between.

The rearrangement uses TRBV5-1 and TRBJ1-2; TRBD1 aligns across 7 bases. The germline gives CDR1 SGHRS, CDR2 YFSETQ. The CDR3 runs to 13 residues. Germline trimming cut 7 bases from V and 2 bases from J; bases unmatched to any gene: 5. The DNA for the CDR3 is TGCGCCAGCTCCCCGGACAGGAACTATGGCTACACCTTC. It encodes CASSPDRNYGYTF. Filled out from reference TRBV5-1 and TRBJ1-2, the complete variable domain reads KAGVTQTPRYLIKTRGQQVTLSCSPISGHRSVSWYQQTPGQGLQFLFEYFSETQRNKGNFPGRFSGRQFSNSRSEMNVSTLELGDSALYLCASSPDRNYGYTFGSGTRLTVV.

This rearrangement joins TRBV4-1 to TRBJ1-4; 10 nucleotides agree with TRBD1. This CDR3 is built from 15 residues. Trimming took 3 bases from V and 6 from J; bases not matched to a gene: 4. Germline-derived CDR1 and CDR2 are MGHRA and YSYEKL. CDR3 protein: CASSHAGTGDEKLFF. CDR3 DNA sequence: TGCGCCAGCAGCCACGCGGGGACAGGGGATGAAAAACTGTTTTTT.

This chain connects TRBV20-1 to TRBJ2-7, with a possible D match to TRBD1 (5 bases). V lost 4 bases and J lost 2, with 6 bases in between. Per the germline V gene, CDR1 is DFQATT and CDR2 is SNEGSKA (reference sequence). CDR3 length: 11 residues. This CDR3 reads CSATGPYEQYF. The DNA for the CDR3 is TGCAGTGCTACAGGGCCCTACGAGCAGTACTTC.

This chain links TRBV9 with TRBJ2-5, with D perhaps matching TRBD2 (6 bases). The germline V gene has CDR1 SGDLS and CDR2 YYNGEE. Trimming took 1 base from V and 5 from J, leaving 12 bases between them. This CDR3 spans 14 amino acids. The CDR3 loop reads CASSVSFAGETQYF. CDR3 DNA: TGTGCCAGCAGCGTATCTTTTGCGGGGGAGACCCAGTACTTC.

The chain couples TRBV7-9 to TRBJ2-5; D may be TRBD2 (6 bases). V lost 1 base and J lost 5, with 14 bases in between. CDR3 length: 15 amino acids. Germline V lookup: CDR1 SEHNR, CDR2 FQNEAQ (reference sequence). CDR3 region: CASSLEFGGPETQYF. The CDR3 DNA follows: TGTGCCAGCAGCTTAGAGTTCGGGGGACCGGAGACCCAGTACTTC.

The V and J genes are TRBV7-6 and TRBJ2-1; tentatively, D is TRBD2 (6 bases). V was clipped by 4 bases and J by 9 bases, with 16 bases between them. CDR3 length equals 14 residues. The germline CDR1 and CDR2 sequences are SGHVS and FNYEAQ. The CDR3 DNA reads as TGTGCCAGCAGCTCCCCCGGGGAGGCGGGTGAGCAGTTCTTC. Encoded protein: CASSSPGEAGEQFF.

The chain employs TRBV7-9 and TRBJ2-1; 9 bases are a match to TRBD2. CDR1 and CDR2 from the germline V gene are SEHNR and FQNEAQ (reference sequence). The CDR3 runs 15 residues. V was clipped by 5 bases and J by 4 bases; unmatched bases: 6. CDR3 nucleotides: TGTGCCAGCAGCCTCGGACTAGCGCAATACAATGAGCAGTTCTTC. Amino acids: CASSLGLAQYNEQFF.

The chain employs TRBV5-4 and TRBJ2-5; D is uncertain. With 5 bases removed from V and 2 bases from J, the gap between germline ends came to 4 bases. This CDR3 is built from 11 residues. Germline values: CDR1 SGHNT, CDR2 YYREEE (reference sequence). The CDR3 loop reads CASSTQETQYF. CDR3 DNA: TGTGCCAGCAGTACTCAAGAGACCCAGTACTTC.

The V gene is TRBV5-1, the J gene TRBJ2-7, with D possibly matching TRBD1 (5 bases). The ends were cut back, 5 bases at V and 5 bases at J, with 17 bases in the middle. This CDR3 is built from 14 residues. Germline values: CDR1 SGHRS, CDR2 YFSETQ. CDR3 DNA: TGCGCCAGCAGTCCACGTCAGGGAAGGCACGAGCAGTACTTC. Its translation is CASSPRQGRHEQYF.

This clone was seen a few times. This chain connects TRBV30 to TRBJ1-1, with 9 bases aligning to TRBD1. Trimming at V came to 5 bases and at J to 3 bases, leaving 1 base not matched to a gene. Germline V lookup: CDR1 GTSNPN, CDR2 SVGIG (reference sequence). This CDR3 has 12 amino acids. The CDR3 coding sequence is TGTGCCTGGCGACAGGGGGACACTGAAGCTTTCTTT. Its translation: CAWRQGDTEAFF.

This chain links TRBV6-5 with TRBJ1-2; possible D gene TRBD1, 5 bases. The CDR3 is 14 amino acids. The germline CDR1 and CDR2 sequences are MNHEY and SVGAGI. Trimming removed 6 bases from V and 7 bases from J, with 18 bases in between. The CDR3 spells CASSRSGGGSGYTF. The CDR3 DNA is TGTGCCAGCAGCCGTTCCGGGGGTGGTAGTGGCTACACCTTC.

The chain joins TRBV2 to TRBJ2-3; 12 nucleotides line up with TRBD2. Unmatched junction bases numbered 6, after V lost 6 bases and J lost 2 bases. The germline gives CDR1 SNHLY, CDR2 FYNNEI. The CDR3 has 16 residues. The CDR3 reads CASSVGLAGFTDTQYF. In DNA, the CDR3 is TGTGCCAGCAGCGTAGGACTAGCGGGATTCACAGATACGCAGTATTTT.

This clone was counted a single time. The chain links TRBV6-6 to TRBJ2-7; a weak D match, TRBD1 (5 bases). The germline gives CDR1 MNHNY, CDR2 SVGAGI (reference sequence). The CDR3 covers 13 residues. The V and J ends lost 0 bases and 5 bases respectively, with 8 bases between them. The CDR3: CASSYSSRDEQYF. The CDR3 DNA is TGTGCCAGCAGTTACTCGAGCAGGGACGAGCAGTACTTC.

V gene TRBV2 combines with J gene TRBJ1-1, with a weak D call TRBD1 (6 bases). CDR1 SNHLY and CDR2 FYNNEI come from the germline V gene. With 4 bases removed from V and 6 bases from J, the gap between germline ends came to 15 bases. CDR3 length: 14 amino acids. The CDR3 loop is CASSVQGTPPEAFF. The CDR3 DNA is TGTGCCAGCAGTGTTCAGGGGACCCCCCCTGAAGCTTTCTTT.

The chain couples TRBV7-2 to TRBJ2-3; TRBD1 agrees at 7 bases. V was clipped by 5 bases and J by 7 bases; unmatched bases: 3. CDR1 is SGHTA and CDR2 is FQGNSA in the germline V gene. The CDR3 spans 12 residues. CDR3 in amino acids: CASSAQGNTQYF. As DNA, the CDR3 is TGTGCCAGCAGCGCACAGGGGAATACGCAGTATTTT. Full variable domain (remainder filled in from reference TRBV7-2 and TRBJ2-3): GAGVSQSPSNKVTEKGKDVELRCDPISGHTALYWYRQSLGQGLEFLIYFQGNSAPDKSGLPSDRFSAERTGGSVSTLTIQRTQQEDSAVYLCASSAQGNTQYFGPGTRLTVL.